What follows describes a single TCR beta chain. This record belongs to a study of blood T cell repertoires in COVID-19. Overall study: The analysed material was cDNA or gDNA that came from T cells, B-cell-depleted T cells, or PBMCs.

This CDR3 region has 15 residues. V was clipped by 2 bases and J by 5 bases; unmatched bases: 6. Germline values: CDR1 SGHRS, CDR2 YFSETQ. Per the study methods: Scientists estimated how many nucleated cells there were by amplifying reference gene primers. The method was immunoSEQ multiplex PCR; TCRdb's version includes in-frame clones alone and lacks a portion of them. V, J and clone size are those of that table, while D and trimming were read from the DNA. The data contain 30,000 to 40,000 clones, roughly 88% of them seen just once; the ten biggest clones take up around 15%. J is TRBJ2-1 and V is TRBV5-1; 8 positions agree with TRBD2. Input material: peripheral blood. This clonotype originated in a man between 60 and 75 years old with active COVID-19. The CDR3 loop is CASSFRTSRNNEQFF. The CDR3 DNA is TGCGCCAGCAGCTTTAGGACTAGCAGGAACAATGAGCAGTTCTTC.